The 8 T cell receptor beta chains below were found in one sample sequenced in a study of cytomegalovirus exposure and HLA in healthy donors. In the PCR, 60 Vbeta and 13 Jbeta primers were used. Data came from immunoSEQ multiplex PCR; TCRdb stores just in-frame clones and leaves some out. Of fewer than 60,000 clones listed, less than 70% are singletons. The sequenced material came from PBMCs. All receptors derive from a human donor in good health.

The gene calls are TRBV7-9 and TRBJ2-7; D is possibly TRBD2 (5 bases). The germline CDR1 and CDR2 sequences are SEHNR and FQNEAQ (reference sequence). Trimming pared 5 bases from V and 0 bases from J, leaving 14 bases between. CDR3 size: 15 residues. The CDR3 reads CASSGLDGSSYEQYF. The CDR3 DNA reads TGTGCCAGCAGCGGACTCGACGGAAGCTCCTACGAGCAGTACTTC.

The chain links TRBV15 to TRBJ2-5; possibly TRBD2 for D (5 bases). The V gene lost 3 bases and the J gene lost 2 bases, with 16 bases spanning the gap. This CDR3 comprises 16 residues. Germline lookup yields CDR1 LNHNV and CDR2 YYDKDF (reference sequence). The CDR3 region is CATSSPPGNPQETQYF. DNA of the CDR3: TGTGCCACCAGCAGTCCCCCGGGAAACCCACAAGAGACCCAGTACTTC.

The chain uses TRBV10-3 and TRBJ1-1; 7 bases match TRBD1. CDR1 and CDR2 from the germline V gene are ENHRY and SYGVKD. The V segment lost 6 bases and the J segment 6 bases; nucleotides outside the gene matches: 7. This CDR3 contains 13 residues. The DNA for the CDR3 is TGTGCCATCAGGGATACAGGGGCCGCTGAAGCTTTCTTT. Its translation is CAIRDTGAAEAFF.

V gene TRBV5-8 combines with J gene TRBJ1-5, with a possible D match to TRBD1 (5 bases). The CDR3 runs to 15 residues. The germline CDR1 and CDR2 sequences are SGHTS and YDEGEE. V was trimmed by 1 base and J by 0 bases, leaving 8 bases between them. The CDR3 coding sequence is TGTGCCAGCAGCTTGCGGGGGAATAGCAATCAGCCCCAGCATTTT. Protein: CASSLRGNSNQPQHF.

The chain links TRBV18 to TRBJ1-1; 9 bases are shared with TRBD1. J gave up 1 base and V 0 bases, and 3 bases lay outside the gene matches. This CDR3 has 16 residues. The germline V gene has CDR1 KGHSH and CDR2 LQKENI. The CDR3 DNA reads TGTGCCAGCTCACCACCGGGACAGGGAAAGAACACTGAAGCTTTCTTT. As protein: CASSPPGQGKNTEAFF.

V gene TRBV7-3 combines with J gene TRBJ2-5; 8 nucleotides match TRBD1. The CDR3 is 13 amino acids. Germline V gene sequence: CDR1 SGHTA, CDR2 FQGTGA. The trim removed 5 bases at V and 7 bases at J, leaving 6 bases unmatched. CDR3 sequence: CASSKTGDGTQYF. In nucleotides, the CDR3 is TGTGCCAGCAGCAAGACAGGGGATGGGACCCAGTACTTC. The entire variable domain, with the rest obtained from reference TRBV7-3 and TRBJ2-5, is as follows: GAGVSQTPSNKVTEKGKYVELRCDPISGHTALYWYRQSLGQGPEFLIYFQGTGAADDSGLPNDRFFAVRPEGSVSTLKIQRTERGDSAVYLCASSKTGDGTQYFGPGTRLLVL.

The rearrangement joins TRBV10-2 to TRBJ2-7; perhaps TRBD1 as D (5 bases). CDR3 length equals 16 residues. Trimming removed 3 bases at V and 0 bases at J, with 15 bases between. Germline V CDR1 and CDR2: WSHSY, SAAADI. The CDR3 nucleotides read TGCGCCAGCAGTGAATCAGGGCCGGTCAGCTCCTACGAGCAGTACTTC. It translates to CASSESGPVSSYEQYF.

This clone was counted between two and nine times. CDR3 sequence: CASSSGGLSTLDTQYF. CDR3 sequence (DNA): TGTGCCAGCAGTTCCGGGGGGCTCTCCACTCTAGATACGCAGTATTTT. V gene TRBV6-6 combines with J gene TRBJ2-3, with D perhaps TRBD2 (7 bases). Germline lookup yields CDR1 MNHNY and CDR2 SVGAGI (reference sequence). V dropped 4 bases and J dropped 5 bases, with 19 bases sitting between them. The CDR3 consists of 16 residues.